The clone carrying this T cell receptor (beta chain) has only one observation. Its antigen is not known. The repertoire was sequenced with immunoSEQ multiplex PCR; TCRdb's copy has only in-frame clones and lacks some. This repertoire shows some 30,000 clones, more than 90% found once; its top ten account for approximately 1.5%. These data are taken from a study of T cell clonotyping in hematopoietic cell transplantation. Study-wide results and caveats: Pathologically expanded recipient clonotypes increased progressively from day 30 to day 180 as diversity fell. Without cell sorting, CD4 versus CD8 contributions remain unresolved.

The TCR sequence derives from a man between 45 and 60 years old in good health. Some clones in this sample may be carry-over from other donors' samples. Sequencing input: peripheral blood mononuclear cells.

The CDR3 loop reads CASSQDRGGSSNYGYTF. The CDR3 nucleotides are TGCGCCAGCAGCCAAGATCGGGGAGGTTCCTCTAACTATGGCTACACCTTC. The chain recombines TRBV4-3 with TRBJ1-2, with D unclear. V was clipped by 0 bases and J by 0 bases, with 14 bases between them. Germline CDR1 is LGHNA and CDR2 is YSLEER. The length of the CDR3 is 17 residues.